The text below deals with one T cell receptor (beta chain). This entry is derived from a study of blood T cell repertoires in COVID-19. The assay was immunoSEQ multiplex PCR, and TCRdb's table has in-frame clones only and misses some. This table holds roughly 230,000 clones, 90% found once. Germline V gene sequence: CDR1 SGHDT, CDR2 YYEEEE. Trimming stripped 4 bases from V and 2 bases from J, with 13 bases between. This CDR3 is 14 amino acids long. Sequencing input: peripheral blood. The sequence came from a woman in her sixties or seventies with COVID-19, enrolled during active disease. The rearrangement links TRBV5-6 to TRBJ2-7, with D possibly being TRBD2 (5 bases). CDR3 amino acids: CASSKPGLPYEQYF. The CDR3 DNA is TGTGCCAGCAGCAAACCGGGATTACCCTACGAGCAGTACTTC.